Listed here is a single T cell receptor beta chain. The antigen is not known. The entry originates in a study of cytomegalovirus exposure and HLA in healthy donors. Unrecorded immune exposures were likely, despite nominal health at sampling. Study observations and caveats: Reports showed the classifier diagnosing cytomegalovirus status with high specificity and sensitivity.

60 Vbeta and 13 Jbeta primers were used in PCR. Data came from immunoSEQ multiplex PCR; TCRdb stores just in-frame clones and leaves some out. Of 150,000 to 200,000 clones in the sample, approximately 80% were seen once. The sequenced sample was PBMCs. The receptor comes from a woman in her 30s in good health and CMV-seropositive.

The CDR3 DNA follows: TGTGCCAGCACCTCGAGCGGAGCAGTTACGCAGTATTTT. It yields the protein CASTSSGAVTQYF. This chain connects TRBV6-5 to TRBJ2-3; D is perhaps TRBD2 (5 bases). Trimming left V 7 bases short and J 8 bases short, with 16 bases between. The CDR3 consists of 13 residues. CDR1 and CDR2 (germline): MNHEY, SVGAGI.